What follows are 14 T cell receptor beta chains derived from one specimen sequenced in a study of OX40 agonist ivuxolimab in advanced cancers. TCRdb keeps only in-frame clones here, not all; method: immunoSEQ multiplex PCR. Of around 80,000 clones in the sample, around 94% are singletons; the top ten hold around 21%. The material sequenced was CD4+ or CD8+ T cells sorted from blood, taken in a trial of the OX40 agonist ivuxolimab. These receptors originate from an adult with an advanced solid tumor such as melanoma, head and neck, liver or kidney cancer.

The chain links TRBV27 to TRBJ1-1, with D possibly TRBD1 on 5 matching bases. This CDR3 comprises 12 residues. Germline lookup yields CDR1 MNHEY and CDR2 SMNVEV (reference sequence). V lost 6 bases, J lost 6 bases, and 11 bases lay in between. CDR3: CASSPGTPEAFF. CDR3 DNA: TGTGCCAGCAGCCCCGGGACCCCTGAAGCTTTCTTT.

J is TRBJ1-4 and V is TRBV4-1; D is ambiguous. The germline V gene has CDR1 MGHRA and CDR2 YSYEKL. V was clipped by 0 bases and J by 0 bases, with 5 bases between them. CDR3 length equals 15 residues. In DNA, the CDR3 is TGCGCCAGCAGCCAAGAACCCGCAACTAATGAAAAACTGTTTTTT. It translates to CASSQEPATNEKLFF.

V gene TRBV13 combines with J gene TRBJ1-2; 7 bases line up with TRBD1. V dropped 4 bases and J dropped 5; count of bases not matched to a gene: 10. Germline CDR1 and CDR2: PRHDT and FYEKMQ (reference sequence). This CDR3 is built from 15 residues. The CDR3 coding sequence is TGTGCCAGCAGCTCAATATTACGGGACAGTTATGGCTACACCTTC. It codes for CASSSILRDSYGYTF.

The chain employs TRBV15 and TRBJ2-7; 9 bases fit TRBD2. J gave up 5 bases and V 0 bases, and 5 bases lay outside the gene matches. The CDR3 sequence is 15 residues long. The germline gives CDR1 LNHNV, CDR2 YYDKDF (reference sequence). The CDR3 DNA sequence: TGTGCCACCAGCAGAGATAGAGCGGGGGGCGACGAGCAGTACTTC. Translated: CATSRDRAGGDEQYF.

The V and J genes are TRBV6-1 and TRBJ1-1, with D possibly being TRBD1 (6 bases). The CDR3 totals 14 residues. Trimming removed 7 bases from V and 4 bases from J, with 16 bases in between. Germline-derived CDR1 and CDR2 are MNHNS and SASEGT. The CDR3, as DNA: TGTGCCAGCAAAGAACAGGGATGGTTCACTGAAGCTTTCTTT. Amino acids: CASKEQGWFTEAFF.

The CDR3 sequence is CASSIEGHNTEAFF. In DNA form, the CDR3 reads TGTGCCAGTAGTATAGAGGGGCATAACACTGAAGCTTTCTTT. V gene TRBV19 combines with J gene TRBJ1-1; possible D gene TRBD1, 5 bases. From germline, CDR1 is LNHDA and CDR2 SQIVND (reference sequence). The CDR3 totals 14 residues. The V gene lost 0 bases and the J gene lost 2 bases, with 7 bases spanning the gap.

CDR3 in DNA: TGTGCCAGCAGTTACTCGGGGGCGGGGACCACTGAAGCTTTCTTT. Its protein is CASSYSGAGTTEAFF. The J gene is TRBJ1-1, the V gene TRBV6-6; perhaps TRBD1 as D (6 bases). Trimming shortened V by 0 bases and J by 4 bases, and 12 bases separated the two germline ends. This CDR3 has 15 amino acids. Germline CDR1 reads MNHNY; CDR2 reads SVGAGI (reference sequence).

This chain links TRBV5-6 with TRBJ2-7; 11 nucleotides align to TRBD2. The V gene's germline CDR1 is SGHDT and CDR2 YYEEEE. The CDR3 contains 17 residues. Trimming at V came to 0 bases and at J to 2 bases, leaving 7 bases not matched to a gene. The CDR3 loop reads CASSLGPLAGGPYEQYF. DNA for the CDR3: TGTGCCAGCAGCTTGGGTCCCCTAGCGGGGGGCCCCTACGAGCAGTACTTC.

The chain is built from TRBV19 and TRBJ1-2; D remains ambiguous. V dropped 10 bases and J dropped 4 bases, with 13 bases sitting between them. The CDR3 is made up of 12 amino acids. Germline lookup yields CDR1 LNHDA and CDR2 SQIVND (reference sequence). CDR3 amino acids: CATGVTSYGYTF. In DNA, the CDR3 is TGTGCCACCGGGGTAACTTCCTATGGCTACACCTTC.

The J gene is TRBJ2-3, the V gene TRBV27, with 10 bases lining up with TRBD1. Germline CDR1 MNHEY, CDR2 SMNVEV (reference sequence). Germline trimming cut 4 bases from V and 4 bases from J; bases unmatched to any gene: 5. This CDR3 has 15 amino acids. The CDR3 loop reads CASSYGTGVADTQYF. Written as DNA, the CDR3 is TGTGCCAGCAGTTACGGGACAGGGGTGGCAGATACGCAGTATTTT.

The chain carries TRBV6-6 and TRBJ1-1, with a weak D call TRBD1 (5 bases). Trimming took 5 bases from V and 5 from J, leaving 12 bases between them. This CDR3 comprises 13 residues. Germline V gene data show CDR1 as MNHNY and CDR2 as SVGAGI (reference sequence). CDR3 coding DNA: TGTGCCAGCAGTACTGGGGGAAGTACTGAAGCTTTCTTT. Translated, it gives CASSTGGSTEAFF.

The J gene is TRBJ1-1, the V gene TRBV5-1, with 10 bases that match TRBD1. J gave up 3 bases and V 4 bases, and 6 bases lay outside the gene matches. CDR1 and CDR2 from the germline V gene are SGHRS and YFSETQ. This CDR3 has 15 residues. The CDR3 region is CASSGGQGLDTEAFF. In nucleotides, the CDR3 is TGCGCCAGCAGCGGGGGACAGGGGCTCGACACTGAAGCTTTCTTT.

The chain links TRBV14 to TRBJ2-7; D may match TRBD1 or TRBD2 (5 bases each). Germline assignment: CDR1 SGHDN and CDR2 FVKESK. The CDR3 loop spans 14 amino acids. Trimming removed 0 bases from V and 4 bases from J, with 10 bases in between. The CDR3 sequence: CASSQDLGGYEQYF. DNA of the CDR3: TGTGCCAGCAGCCAAGATCTTGGGGGTTACGAGCAGTACTTC.

This clone was seen a few times. At one of its ends the junction is not consistent with the germline gene, which may arise from a read error. The chain carries TRBV7-9 and TRBJ1-5; D may be TRBD1 (6 bases). CDR1 and CDR2 (germline): SEHNR, FQNEAQ (reference sequence). CDR3 size: 17 residues. The CDR3 sequence is CASSVAGSQGRDQPQHF. In DNA form, the CDR3 reads TGTGCCAGCAGCGTAGCGGGCTCACAGGGAAGGGATCAGCCCCAGCATTTT.